Listed here are 16 T cell receptor beta chains from one sample, sequenced in a study of blood T cells in healthy people across ages. Alongside a J-beta primer mix, a sample-barcoded 5' primer served in a second PCR lasting about 7 to 11 cycles. MiXCR, applied by TCRdb to the 5' RACE reads, yields one record per CDR3 protein. The repertoire holds more than 800,000 distinct CDR3 sequences, 35% to 55% seen once, with approximately 17% in the top ten. The sample was blood. These receptors were taken from a woman aged 55-75 years in good health.

This chain joins TRBV12-3 or TRBV12-4 and TRBJ2-1; no clear D gene. The CDR3 covers 13 residues. The V end was cut by 5 bases, the J end by 4 bases, with 9 bases between. DNA of the CDR3: TGTGCCAGCAGTACGGCGCAATACAATGAGCAGTTCTTC. The encoded protein is CASSTAQYNEQFF.

The J gene is TRBJ2-5, the V gene TRBV5-8; no clear D. The J call is in doubt because the DNA end fits TRBJ2-1 better. Germline CDR1 is SGHTS and CDR2 is YDEGEE. CDR3 size: 14 residues. The CDR3 region has the DNA TGTGCCAGCAGCCTCCGGACGGACCAAGAGACCCAGTTCTTC. Translated: CASSLRTDQETQFF.

A few counts support this clonotype. The V gene is TRBV18, the J gene TRBJ2-5, with D perhaps matching TRBD1 (5 bases). This CDR3 has 14 residues. Germline V gives CDR1 KGHSH, CDR2 LQKENI. The V gene lost 0 bases and the J gene lost 0 bases, with 5 bases spanning the gap. The CDR3 DNA sequence: TGTGCCAGCTCACCACCAGGGGACCAAGAGACCCAGTACTTC. Its protein product is CASSPPGDQETQYF. The full variable domain, rest sourced from reference TRBV18 and TRBJ2-5, is NAGVMQNPRHLVRRRGQEARLRCSPMKGHSHVYWYRQLPEEGLKFMVYLQKENIIDESGMPKERFSAEFPKEGPSILRIQQVVRGDSAAYFCASSPPGDQETQYFGPGTRLLVL.

The CDR3 is CASGGVHEQYF. CDR3 nucleotides: TGTGCCAGCGGGGGCGTCCACGAGCAGTACTTC. The chain couples TRBV9 to TRBJ2-4, with D maybe TRBD1 (6 bases). The end of the DNA aligns better with TRBJ2-7, so the J call may be wrong. This CDR3 spans 11 amino acids. The germline V gene encodes CDR1 SGDLS and CDR2 YYNGEE.

CDR3 in DNA: TGTGCCAGCACCAACGCCCATAGCGGTGGGCAGTACTTC. Translated, it gives CASTNAHSGGQYF. J is TRBJ2-7 and V is TRBV12-3 or TRBV12-4, with D perhaps matching TRBD2 (6 bases). The CDR3 totals 13 residues. Trimming removed 7 bases at V and 9 bases at J, with 19 bases between.

The V call is TRBV27, the J call TRBJ2-7; D may be TRBD2 (6 bases). The end of the DNA is better explained by TRBJ2-5, so the J call may be wrong. The CDR3 extends over 15 amino acids. Germline CDR1 reads MNHEY; CDR2 reads SMNVEV (reference sequence). The CDR3 loop is CASSSSGTGRQTQYF. The DNA for the CDR3 is TGTGCCAGCAGTTCATCGGGAACGGGGAGGCAGACCCAGTACTTC.

This clonotype was detected once. V gene TRBV7-2 combines with J gene TRBJ2-1; D may be TRBD1 (5 bases). The CDR3 is 16 amino acids. The V and J ends lost 2 bases and 0 bases respectively, with 11 bases between them. CDR1 is SGHTA and CDR2 is FQGNSA in the germline V gene. CDR3 protein: CASSLKGRASYNEQFF. In nucleotides, the CDR3 is TGTGCCAGCAGCTTAAAAGGCAGGGCCTCCTACAATGAGCAGTTCTTC.

The V and J genes are TRBV27 and TRBJ2-7; 8 bases match TRBD2. CDR3 length: 15 residues. Germline V gives CDR1 MNHEY, CDR2 SMNVEV (reference sequence). V gave up 4 bases and J gave up 3 bases; unmatched junction bases: 8. The CDR3 region is CASSSGGGGFYEQYF. In DNA, the CDR3 is TGTGCCAGCAGTTCGGGGGGGGGCGGCTTCTACGAGCAGTACTTC.

This clonotype occurred many times. The chain recombines TRBV5-1 with TRBJ2-5; 7 nucleotides align to TRBD1. The CDR3 has 15 amino acids. V lost 2 bases to trimming and J lost 1 base; unmatched junction nucleotides: 5. Germline CDR1 SGHRS, CDR2 YFSETQ. The CDR3 DNA reads TGCGCCAGCAGCTTCCAACAGGGGCGCCAAGAGACCCAGTACTTC. This codes for CASSFQQGRQETQYF.

This clonotype was seen a handful of times. The rearrangement links TRBV6-5 to TRBJ2-1; D is uncertain. V was shortened by 5 bases and J by 4 bases, with 18 bases between the two germline ends. This CDR3 spans 16 amino acids. CDR1 is MNHEY, CDR2 SVGAGI, per germline. CDR3 region: CASSHPRRMGYNEQFF. Here the CDR3 DNA reads TGTGCCAGCAGTCACCCCCGGAGAATGGGGTACAATGAGCAGTTCTTC.

This clonotype was recorded a few times. V is TRBV20-1 and J is TRBJ2-5, with D unclear. CDR1 and CDR2 (germline): DFQATT, SNEGSKA (reference sequence). The CDR3 spans 14 residues. V was trimmed by 2 bases and J by 2 bases, leaving 12 bases between them. The CDR3 protein is CSARIVGKQETQYF. The DNA for the CDR3 is TGCAGTGCTAGAATAGTGGGGAAACAAGAGACCCAGTACTTC.

The rearrangement uses TRBV5-6 and TRBJ1-4; D possibly corresponds to TRBD1 (5 bases). Germline CDR1 and CDR2: SGHDT and YYEEEE. V was trimmed by 4 bases and J by 9 bases, leaving 7 bases between them. This CDR3 has 11 residues. The CDR3 sequence is CASSLDKKLFF. The CDR3 region has the DNA TGTGCCAGCAGCCTGGACAAAAAACTGTTTTTT. The variable domain in full, with the rest retrieved from reference TRBV5-6 and TRBJ1-4, is DAGVTQSPTHLIKTRGQQVTLRCSPKSGHDTVSWYQQALGQGPQFIFQYYEEEERQRGNFPDRFSGHQFPNYSSELNVNALLLGDSALYLCASSLDKKLFFGSGTQLSVL.

This clonotype was picked up one time. V gene TRBV11-3 combines with J gene TRBJ1-6; TRBD1 aligns across 9 bases. Trimming cost V 2 bases and J 3 bases; bases outside gene matches: 17. The CDR3 length is 21 residues. CDR1 and CDR2 (germline): SGHNT, YENEEA. The CDR3 region has the DNA TGTGCCAGCAGCTTAAATCTAACAGCCCGGGACAGGGTTAACTATAATTCACCCCTCCACTTT. Its translation: CASSLNLTARDRVNYNSPLHF.

This clonotype was detected a few times. The chain carries TRBV9 and TRBJ2-3; D may be TRBD2 (5 bases). The CDR3 sequence is 15 residues long. Trimming removed 3 bases at V and 1 base at J, with 12 bases between. The germline gives CDR1 SGDLS, CDR2 YYNGEE. In DNA, the CDR3 is TGTGCCAGCAGCGCTAGCTTTGGGGGCACAGATACGCAGTATTTT. Translated, it gives CASSASFGGTDTQYF.

This rearrangement joins TRBV7-2 to TRBJ1-6; perhaps TRBD1 as D (6 bases). CDR1 and CDR2 from the germline V gene are SGHTA and FQGNSA. V was trimmed by 3 bases and J by 7 bases, leaving 13 bases between them. The CDR3 consists of 15 residues. The chain's CDR3 is CASSFGQTQNSPLHF. CDR3 DNA sequence: TGTGCCAGCAGCTTCGGACAGACACAAAATTCACCCCTCCACTTT.

This CDR3 is CSVVKGGQETQYF. The CDR3, as DNA: TGCAGCGTTGTTAAGGGCGGACAAGAGACCCAGTACTTC. The chain combines TRBV29-1 with TRBJ2-5; D remains ambiguous. Per germline, CDR1 SQVTM and CDR2 ANQGSEA. The CDR3 is made up of 13 amino acids. Trimming left V 4 bases short and J 2 bases short, with 11 bases between.